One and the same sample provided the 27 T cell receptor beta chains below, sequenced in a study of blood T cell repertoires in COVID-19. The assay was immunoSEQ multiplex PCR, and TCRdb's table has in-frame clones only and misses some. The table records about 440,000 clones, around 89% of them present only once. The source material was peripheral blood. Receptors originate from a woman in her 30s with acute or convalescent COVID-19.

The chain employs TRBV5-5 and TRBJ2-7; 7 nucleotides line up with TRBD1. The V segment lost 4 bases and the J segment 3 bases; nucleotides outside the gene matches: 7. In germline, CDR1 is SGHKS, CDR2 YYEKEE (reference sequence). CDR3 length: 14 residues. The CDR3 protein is CASSLGGQIYEQYF. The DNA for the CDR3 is TGTGCCAGCAGCCTAGGGGGACAGATCTACGAGCAGTACTTC.

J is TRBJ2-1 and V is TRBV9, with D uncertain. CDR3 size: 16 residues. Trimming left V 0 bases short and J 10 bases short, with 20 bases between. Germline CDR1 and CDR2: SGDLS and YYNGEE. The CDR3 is CASSVDFVSGSREQFF. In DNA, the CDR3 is TGTGCCAGCAGCGTAGATTTTGTGTCGGGTAGTAGAGAGCAGTTCTTC. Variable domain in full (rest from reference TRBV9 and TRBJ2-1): DSGVTQTPKHLITATGQRVTLRCSPRSGDLSVYWYQQSLDQGLQFLIQYYNGEERAKGNILERFSAQQFPDLHSELNLSSLELGDSALYFCASSVDFVSGSREQFFGPGTRLTVL.

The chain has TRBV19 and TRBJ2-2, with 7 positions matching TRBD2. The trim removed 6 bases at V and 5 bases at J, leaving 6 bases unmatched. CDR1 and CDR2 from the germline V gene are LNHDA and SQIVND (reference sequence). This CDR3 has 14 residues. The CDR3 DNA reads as TGTGCCAGTAGCCCCGGGGGGAGGACCGGGGAGCTGTTTTTT. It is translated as CASSPGGRTGELFF. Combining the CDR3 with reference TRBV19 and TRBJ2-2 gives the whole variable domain DGGITQSPKYLFRKEGQNVTLSCEQNLNHDAMYWYRQDPGQGLRLIYYSQIVNDFQKGDIAEGYSVSREKKESFPLTVTSAQKNPTAFYLCASSPGGRTGELFFGEGSRLTVL.

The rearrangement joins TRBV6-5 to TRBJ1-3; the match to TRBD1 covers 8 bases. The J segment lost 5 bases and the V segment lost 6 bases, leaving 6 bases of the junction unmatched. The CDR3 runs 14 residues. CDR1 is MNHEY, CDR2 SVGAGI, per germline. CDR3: CASSHRGERNTIYF. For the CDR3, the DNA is TGTGCCAGCAGCCACAGGGGGGAGAGAAACACCATATATTTT.

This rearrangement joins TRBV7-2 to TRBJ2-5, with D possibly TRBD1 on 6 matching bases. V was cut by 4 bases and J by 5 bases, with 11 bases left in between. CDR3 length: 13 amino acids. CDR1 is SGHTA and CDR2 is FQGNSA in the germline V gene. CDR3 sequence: CASSSGVGETQYF. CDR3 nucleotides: TGTGCCAGCAGCTCAGGGGTTGGGGAGACCCAGTACTTC.

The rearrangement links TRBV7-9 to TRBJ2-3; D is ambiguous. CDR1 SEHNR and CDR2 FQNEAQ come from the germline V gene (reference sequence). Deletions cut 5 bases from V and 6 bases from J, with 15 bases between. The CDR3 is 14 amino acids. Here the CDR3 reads CASSLRSEKDTQYF. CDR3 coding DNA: TGTGCCAGCAGCCTGAGGTCGGAAAAGGATACGCAGTATTTT.

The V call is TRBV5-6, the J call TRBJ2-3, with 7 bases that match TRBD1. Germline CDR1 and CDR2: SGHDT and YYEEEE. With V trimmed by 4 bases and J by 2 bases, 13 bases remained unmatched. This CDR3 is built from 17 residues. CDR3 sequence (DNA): TGTGCCAGCAGCGAATCCGGACAGGATCTTCTCACAGATACGCAGTATTTT. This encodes CASSESGQDLLTDTQYF.

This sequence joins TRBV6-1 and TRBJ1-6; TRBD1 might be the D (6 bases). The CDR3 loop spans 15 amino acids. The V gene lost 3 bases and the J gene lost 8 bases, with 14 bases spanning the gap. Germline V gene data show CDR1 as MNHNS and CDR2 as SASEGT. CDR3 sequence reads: CASSDEGGNYSPLHF. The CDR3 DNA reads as TGTGCCAGCAGTGATGAAGGGGGTAATTATTCACCCCTCCACTTT.

This chain's CDR3 is CASSLSVAGIADTQYF. Written as DNA, the CDR3 is TGTGCCAGCAGTTTATCGGTAGCGGGGATTGCAGATACGCAGTATTTT. V and J are TRBV28 and TRBJ2-3, with TRBD2 matching 8 bases. After removal of 1 base from V and 4 bases from J, the junction contained 7 bases not matched to a gene. Germline loops: CDR1 MDHEN, CDR2 SYDVKM. The CDR3 totals 16 residues.

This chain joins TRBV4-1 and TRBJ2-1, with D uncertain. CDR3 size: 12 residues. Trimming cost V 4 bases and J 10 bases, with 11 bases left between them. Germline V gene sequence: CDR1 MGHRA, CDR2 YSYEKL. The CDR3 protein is CASSLEISEQFF. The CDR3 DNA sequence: TGCGCCAGCAGCCTTGAGATATCCGAGCAGTTCTTC.

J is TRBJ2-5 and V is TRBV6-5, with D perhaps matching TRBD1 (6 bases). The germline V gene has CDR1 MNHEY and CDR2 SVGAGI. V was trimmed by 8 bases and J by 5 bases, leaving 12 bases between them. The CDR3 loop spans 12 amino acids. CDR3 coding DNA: TGTGCCAGCTTGGGGGCAGGGGAGACCCAGTACTTC. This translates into CASLGAGETQYF.

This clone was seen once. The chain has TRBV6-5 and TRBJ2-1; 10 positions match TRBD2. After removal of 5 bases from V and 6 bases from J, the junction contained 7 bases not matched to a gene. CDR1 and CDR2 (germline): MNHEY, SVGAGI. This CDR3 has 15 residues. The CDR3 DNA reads TGTGCCAGCAGTAAAAGCGGGGGGGCCTTCAATGAGCAGTTCTTC. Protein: CASSKSGGAFNEQFF.

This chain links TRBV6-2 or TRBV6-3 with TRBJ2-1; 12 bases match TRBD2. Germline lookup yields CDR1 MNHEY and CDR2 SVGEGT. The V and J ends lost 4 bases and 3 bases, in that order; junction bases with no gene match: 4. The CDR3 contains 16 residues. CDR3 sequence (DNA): TGTGCCAGCAGTTGGTCTAGCGGGGGGGTCTACAATGAGCAGTTCTTC. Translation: CASSWSSGGVYNEQFF.

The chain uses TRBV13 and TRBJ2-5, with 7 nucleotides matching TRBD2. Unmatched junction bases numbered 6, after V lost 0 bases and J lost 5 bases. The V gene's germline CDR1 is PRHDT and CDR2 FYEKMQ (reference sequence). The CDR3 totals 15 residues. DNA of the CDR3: TGTGCCAGCAGCTTAGGCCCGAGTAGCGGGGAGACCCAGTACTTC. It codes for CASSLGPSSGETQYF.

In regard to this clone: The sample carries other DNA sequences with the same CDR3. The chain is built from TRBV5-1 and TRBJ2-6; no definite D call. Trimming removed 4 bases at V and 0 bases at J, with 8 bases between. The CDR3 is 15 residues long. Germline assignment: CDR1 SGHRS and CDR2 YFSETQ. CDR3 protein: CASSPTASGANVLTF. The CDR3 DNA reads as TGCGCCAGCAGCCCAACAGCCTCTGGGGCCAACGTCCTGACTTTC. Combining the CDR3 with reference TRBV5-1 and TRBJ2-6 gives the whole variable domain KAGVTQTPRYLIKTRGQQVTLSCSPISGHRSVSWYQQTPGQGLQFLFEYFSETQRNKGNFPGRFSGRQFSNSRSEMNVSTLELGDSALYLCASSPTASGANVLTFGAGSRLTVL.

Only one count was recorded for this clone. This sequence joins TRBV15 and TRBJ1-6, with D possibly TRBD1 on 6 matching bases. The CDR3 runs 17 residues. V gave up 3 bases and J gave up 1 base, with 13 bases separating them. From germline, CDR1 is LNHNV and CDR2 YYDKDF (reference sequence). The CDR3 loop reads CATSRSGVGSYNSPLHF. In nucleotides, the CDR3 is TGTGCCACCAGCAGGTCAGGGGTGGGGTCCTATAATTCACCCCTCCACTTT.

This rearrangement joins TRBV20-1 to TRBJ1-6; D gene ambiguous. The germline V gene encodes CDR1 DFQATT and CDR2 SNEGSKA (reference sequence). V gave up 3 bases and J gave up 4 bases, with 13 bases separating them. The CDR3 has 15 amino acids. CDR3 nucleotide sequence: TGCAGTGCTAGTATGGGAGACGCGTATAATTCACCCCTCCACTTT. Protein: CSASMGDAYNSPLHF.

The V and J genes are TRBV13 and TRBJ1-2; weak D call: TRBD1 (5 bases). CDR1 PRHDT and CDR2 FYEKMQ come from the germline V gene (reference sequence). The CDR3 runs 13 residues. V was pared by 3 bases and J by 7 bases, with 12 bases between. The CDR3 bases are TGTGCCAGCAGCTTTCAGGGTACGGGTGGCTACACCTTC. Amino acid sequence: CASSFQGTGGYTF. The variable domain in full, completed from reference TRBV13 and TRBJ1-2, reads AAGVIQSPRHLIKEKRETATLKCYPIPRHDTVYWYQQGPGQDPQFLISFYEKMQSDKGSIPDRFSAQQFSDYHSELNMSSLELGDSALYFCASSFQGTGGYTFGSGTRLTVV.

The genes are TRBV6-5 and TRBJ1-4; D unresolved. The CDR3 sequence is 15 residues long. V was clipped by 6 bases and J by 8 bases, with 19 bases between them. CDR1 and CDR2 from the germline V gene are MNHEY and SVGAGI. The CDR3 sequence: CASRAFVELREKLFF. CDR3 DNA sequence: TGTGCCAGCAGGGCGTTTGTGGAGTTACGGGAAAAACTGTTTTTT.

Written as DNA, the CDR3 is TGCAGTGCTAGTTTTGGGGACCGGGACAGGGAAGAGGGCGAGCAGTACTTC. Translated, it gives CSASFGDRDREEGEQYF. The chain has TRBV20-1 and TRBJ2-7, with TRBD1 identical over 9 bases. Germline V CDR1 and CDR2: DFQATT, SNEGSKA (reference sequence). This CDR3 has 17 amino acids. The V and J ends lost 3 bases and 6 bases, in that order; junction bases with no gene match: 18.

The CDR3 DNA sequence: TGTGCCAGCAGTGACGACAATTGGGACAGGGGATTCGGGTGGACTGAAGCTTTCTTT. Translation: CASSDDNWDRGFGWTEAFF. This chain connects TRBV28 to TRBJ1-1; 10 nucleotides align to TRBD1. The CDR3 length is 19 residues. Germline V CDR1 and CDR2: MDHEN, SYDVKM. V was pared by 5 bases and J by 5 bases, with 20 bases of the junction left unmatched.

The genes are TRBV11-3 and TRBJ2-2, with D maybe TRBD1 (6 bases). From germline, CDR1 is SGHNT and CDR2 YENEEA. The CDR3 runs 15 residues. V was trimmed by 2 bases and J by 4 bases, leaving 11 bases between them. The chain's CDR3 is CASSLQGFGTGELFF. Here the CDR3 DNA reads TGTGCCAGCAGCTTACAGGGGTTCGGCACCGGGGAGCTGTTTTTT.

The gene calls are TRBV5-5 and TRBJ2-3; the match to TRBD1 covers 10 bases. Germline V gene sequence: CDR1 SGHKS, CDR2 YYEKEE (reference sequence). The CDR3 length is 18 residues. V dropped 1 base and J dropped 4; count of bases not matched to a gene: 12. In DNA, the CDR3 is TGTGCCAGCAGCTTGACTGCTTGGACAGGGGGAGAATCAGATACGCAGTATTTT. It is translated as CASSLTAWTGGESDTQYF.

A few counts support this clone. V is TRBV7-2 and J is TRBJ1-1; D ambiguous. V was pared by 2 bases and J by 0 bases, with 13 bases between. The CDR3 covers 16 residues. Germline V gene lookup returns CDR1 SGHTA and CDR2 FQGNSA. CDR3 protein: CASSLWGIGVNTEAFF. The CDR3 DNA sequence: TGTGCCAGCAGCTTATGGGGTATCGGGGTGAACACTGAAGCTTTCTTT.

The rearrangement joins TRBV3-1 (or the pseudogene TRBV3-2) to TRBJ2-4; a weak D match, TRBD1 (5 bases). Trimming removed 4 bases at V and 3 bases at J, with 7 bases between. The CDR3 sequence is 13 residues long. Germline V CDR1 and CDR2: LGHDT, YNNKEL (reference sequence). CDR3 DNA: TGTGCCAGCAGCCCCGACAGCAAAAACATTCAGTACTTC. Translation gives CASSPDSKNIQYF.

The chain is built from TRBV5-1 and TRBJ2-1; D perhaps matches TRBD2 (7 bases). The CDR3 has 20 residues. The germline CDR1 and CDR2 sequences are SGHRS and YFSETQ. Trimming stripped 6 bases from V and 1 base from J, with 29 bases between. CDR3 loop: CASILGPLRGPRRSYNEQFF. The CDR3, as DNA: TGCGCCAGCATACTTGGGCCCCTGCGGGGGCCCAGAAGGTCCTACAATGAGCAGTTCTTC.

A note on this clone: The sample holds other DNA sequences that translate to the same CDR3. CDR3 residues: CASSQLLAGGGETQYF. The CDR3 nucleotides are TGTGCCAGCAGCCAACTTTTAGCGGGGGGCGGCGAGACCCAGTACTTC. V is TRBV3-1 (or the pseudogene TRBV3-2) and J is TRBJ2-5; 10 bases are a match to TRBD2. The CDR3 covers 16 residues. After removal of 2 bases from V and 5 bases from J, the junction contained 8 bases not matched to a gene. CDR1 is LGHDT and CDR2 is YNNKEL in the germline V gene (reference sequence).